The 3 T cell receptor beta chains below all came from one sample that was sequenced in a study of T cell repertoires in cytomegalovirus infection. Their antigens are not known. TCRdb redid the calling of the reads with MiXCR, one entry per CDR3 protein. The sample has 640,000 or so distinct CDR3 sequences, around a third seen once. The specimen comprised cultured PBMCs, sampled from culture after CMV antigen stimulation. The receptors originated from a human donor in good health (CMV status not recorded). Some clones in this sample may be carry-over from other donors' samples.

In this sample, this clonotype turned up a few times. V usage is TRBV7-7 and J usage is TRBJ1-5, with D tentatively TRBD1 (6 bases). Germline values: CDR1 SSHAT, CDR2 FNYEAQ (reference sequence). CDR3 length: 13 amino acids. V lost 5 bases to trimming and J lost 6 bases, with 11 bases between them. The CDR3 sequence is CASSRDIGQPQHF. The CDR3, as DNA: TGTGCCAGCAGCCGGGACATCGGTCAGCCCCAGCATTTT.

The genes are TRBV7-2 and TRBJ2-7; the D gene is possibly TRBD2 (6 bases). The CDR3 runs to 14 residues. The germline CDR1 and CDR2 sequences are SGHTA and FQGNSA. V lost 3 bases, J lost 5 bases, and 14 bases lay in between. CDR3 region: CASSLGREFDEQYF. As DNA, the CDR3 is TGTGCCAGCAGCTTGGGCCGGGAGTTCGACGAGCAGTACTTC.

The rearrangement joins TRBV19 to TRBJ2-3, with a possible D match to TRBD2 (5 bases). Per the germline V gene, CDR1 is LNHDA and CDR2 is SQIVND (reference sequence). This CDR3 contains 13 residues. Deletions cut 3 bases from V and 6 bases from J, with 10 bases between. The CDR3 here is CASSIRAEDTQYF. The CDR3 nucleotides read TGTGCCAGTAGTATCAGAGCGGAGGATACGCAGTATTTT.